These T cell receptor beta chains were read from a single sample in a study of metastatic and nonmetastatic thyroid tumors. TCRdb re-called clones from the PCR reads using MiXCR. This sample has more than 40,000 clones, with approximately 24% found just once. The sample was tumor tissue. These receptors originate from a female donor with papillary thyroid cancer or a benign thyroid nodule (not recorded which). Some clones in this sample may be carry-over from other donors' samples. The CDR3 runs from the conserved cysteine through the conserved F or W. D genes are given only for firm matches. Not all rows give a size; the values are once, few, many and, for expanded clones, a class.

DNA: TGTGCCAGCATTTGGACAGCTGCAACTGAATCTTTCTTT
CDR3: CASIWTAATESFF
D: -
size: -
J: TRBJ1-1
V: TRBV27

DNA: TGTGCCAGCAGCTTAGGGTCTAGCGGGAGCCGAGAGGAGACCCAGTACTTC
CDR3: CASSLGSSGSREETQYF
D: TRBD2
size: many
J: TRBJ2-5
V: TRBV7-2

DNA: TGTGCCAGCAGGGGAACATTTACAGGGAGCTACGAGCAGTACTTC
CDR3: CASRGTFTGSYEQYF
D: -
size: -
J: TRBJ2-7
V: TRBV28

DNA: TGTGCCAGCAGTGACAATGAGGGGAGGACCTACAATGAGCAGTTCTTC
CDR3: CASSDNEGRTYNEQFF
D: -
size: few
J: TRBJ2-1
V: TRBV6-4

DNA: TGTGCCAGCAGCAGTGTAGAAACAAACACCGGGGAGCTGTTTTTT
CDR3: CASSSVETNTGELFF
D: -
size: -
J: TRBJ2-2
V: TRBV14

DNA: TGCAGCGTCAAGGACTGGAACACCGGGGAGCTGTTTTTT
CDR3: CSVKDWNTGELFF
D: -
size: many
J: TRBJ2-2
V: TRBV29-1

DNA: TGTGCCAGCAGCTTAGGCAGGGAGGGAGCAGATACGCAGTATTTT
CDR3: CASSLGREGADTQYF
D: TRBD2
size: -
J: TRBJ2-3
V: TRBV11-2

DNA: TGCAGTTCTAGGCGGCAGAGGGATTCACCCCTCCACTTT
CDR3: CSSRRQRDSPLHF
D: -
size: -
J: TRBJ1-6
V: TRBV20-1

DNA: TGTGCCAGCAGCATGGGGGGAAACACCATATATTTT
CDR3: CASSMGGNTIYF
D: -
size: many
J: TRBJ1-3
V: TRBV12-3/TRBV12-4

DNA: TGCAGTGCTAGAGGACTAGCGGGCGGAGAGACCCAGTACTTC
CDR3: CSARGLAGGETQYF
D: TRBD2
size: many
J: TRBJ2-5
V: TRBV20-1

DNA: TGTGCCAGCAGTTATAACACCGTCGGGGAGCTGTTTTTT
CDR3: CASSYNTVGELFF
D: -
size: many
J: TRBJ2-2
V: TRBV27

DNA: TGTGCCAGCAGTCCCGGGACTAGGGGTGAGCAGTACTTC
CDR3: CASSPGTRGEQYF
D: TRBD2
size: many
J: TRBJ2-7
V: TRBV6-1

DNA: TGTGCCACCAGTGATTTAGCAGTTACCGGGGAGCTGTTTTTT
CDR3: CATSDLAVTGELFF
D: -
size: few
J: TRBJ2-2
V: TRBV24-1

DNA: TGTGCCAGCAGCCCGATCCCCGGGGCAAGCTCCTACGAGCAGTACTTC
CDR3: CASSPIPGASSYEQYF
D: -
size: few
J: TRBJ2-7
V: TRBV2

DNA: TGTGCCAGCAGTGCCGGGACAGGAAATCAGCCCCAGCATTTT
CDR3: CASSAGTGNQPQHF
D: TRBD1
size: many
J: TRBJ1-5
V: TRBV27

DNA: TGTGCCAGCACTTCGGGGGGCGCTGGTCAGCCCCAGCATTTT
CDR3: CASTSGGAGQPQHF
D: -
size: many
J: TRBJ1-5
V: TRBV6-1

DNA: TGCGCCAGCAGCGAGACTAGCGGGGCAGATACGCAGTATTTT
CDR3: CASSETSGADTQYF
D: TRBD2
size: -
J: TRBJ2-3
V: TRBV5-1

DNA: TGTGCCAGCAGTGTAGACATCACAGGGGGCTCCTATAATTCACCCCTCCACTTT
CDR3: CASSVDITGGSYNSPLHF
D: TRBD1
size: -
J: TRBJ1-6
V: TRBV12-3/TRBV12-4

DNA: TGTGCCAGCAGTTACGGCAGCCTGAGTGGCTACACCTTC
CDR3: CASSYGSLSGYTF
D: -
size: few
J: TRBJ1-2
V: TRBV6-6

DNA: TGCAGTGCTAGAGCGACTAGCGGTACAGATACGCAGTATTTT
CDR3: CSARATSGTDTQYF
D: TRBD2
size: many
J: TRBJ2-3
V: TRBV20-1

DNA: TGTGCCAGCAGCACCTGGACCACTGAAGCTTTCTTT
CDR3: CASSTWTTEAFF
D: -
size: -
J: TRBJ1-1
V: TRBV12-3/TRBV12-4

DNA: TGCGCCAGCAGCTTGCCTAAAATCAGGCAGGACCTAACCTACGAGCAGTACTTC
CDR3: CASSLPKIRQDLTYEQYF
D: -
size: -
J: TRBJ2-7
V: TRBV5-1

DNA: TGTGCCAGCAGTGAACTTCGTGAGCAGTTCTTC
CDR3: CASSELREQFF
D: -
size: many
J: TRBJ2-1
V: TRBV2

DNA: TGTGCCAGCAGCTCCAGAGAGGGAGGTGGAGGCTACACCTTC
CDR3: CASSSREGGGGYTF
D: -
size: many
J: TRBJ1-2
V: TRBV7-2

DNA: TGTGCCACCAGCAGAGTCCACAGGGACGATGAGACCCAGTACTTC
CDR3: CATSRVHRDDETQYF
D: -
size: few
J: TRBJ2-5
V: TRBV15